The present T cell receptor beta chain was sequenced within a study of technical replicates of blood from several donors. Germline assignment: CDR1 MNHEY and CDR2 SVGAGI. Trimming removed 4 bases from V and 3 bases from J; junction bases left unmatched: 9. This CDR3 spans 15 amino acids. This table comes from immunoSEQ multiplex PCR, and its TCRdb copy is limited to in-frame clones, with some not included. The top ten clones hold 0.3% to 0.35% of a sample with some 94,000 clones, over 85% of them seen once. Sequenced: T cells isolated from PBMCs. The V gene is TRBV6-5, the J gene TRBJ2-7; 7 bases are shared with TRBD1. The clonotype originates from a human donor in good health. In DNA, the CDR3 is TGTGCCAGCAGTTTAGGGCAGGGGGTGGGCTACGAGCAGTACTTC. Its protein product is CASSLGQGVGYEQYF.